These T cell receptor beta chains were read from a single sample in a study of T cells in Graves' hyperthyroidism and ophthalmopathy. TCRdb passed the multiplex PCR reads through MiXCR, listing each CDR3 protein once. Here the sample spans just under 750,000 distinct CDR3 sequences, under 45% being singletons. Sequenced input: blood. These receptors came from a woman in her thirties or forties with Graves' hyperthyroidism. The CDR3 runs from the conserved cysteine through the conserved F or W. D genes are given only for firm matches. Where a row states a size, it is once, few, many or the class of an expanded clone; other rows omit it.

D gene	V gene	clone size	J gene	CDR3 protein	CDR3 DNA
.	TRBV6-1	.	TRBJ1-5	CASNPRQASNQPQHF	TGTGCCAGCAACCCAAGACAGGCCAGCAATCAGCCCCAGCATTTT
.	TRBV7-8	.	TRBJ1-6	CASSLSTALGSPLHF	TGTGCCAGCAGCTTAAGTACAGCCTTAGGGTCACCCCTCCACTTT
.	TRBV5-5	many	TRBJ2-7	CASSLAGADEQYF	TGTGCCAGCAGCTTGGCAGGGGCCGACGAGCAGTACTTC
TRBD2	TRBV20-1	many	TRBJ2-5	CSAGGPTGGQETQYF	TGCAGTGCTGGAGGACCTACGGGGGGACAAGAGACCCAGTACTTC
TRBD1	TRBV7-2	.	TRBJ1-2	CASSHGRTGEMNYGYTF	TGTGCCAGCAGCCACGGAAGGACAGGGGAGATGAACTATGGCTACACCTTC
.	TRBV20-1	.	TRBJ1-1	CSARDRTVNTEAFF	TGCAGTGCTAGAGATAGGACGGTGAACACTGAAGCTTTCTTT
.	TRBV4-3	.	TRBJ1-1	CASSQDTGRTEAFF	TGCGCCAGCAGCCAAGATACAGGGAGAACTGAAGCTTTCTTT
.	TRBV20-1	many	TRBJ2-5	CSARPPPQETQYF	TGCAGTGCTAGACCACCCCCCCAAGAGACCCAGTACTTC
.	TRBV10-3	few	TRBJ2-7	CASGQDSYEQYF	TGTGCCAGCGGGCAGGACAGCTACGAGCAGTACTTC
TRBD2	TRBV20-1	.	TRBJ2-1	CSATTRETEQFF	TGCAGTGCAACAACGCGGGAGACTGAGCAGTTCTTC
.	TRBV20-1	many	TRBJ2-5	CSAHSGGETQYF	TGCAGTGCTCATTCAGGGGGGGAGACCCAGTACTTC
.	TRBV5-4	few	TRBJ2-2	CASSSFSNTGELFF	TGTGCCAGCAGCTCATTCTCCAACACCGGGGAGCTGTTTTTT
TRBD2	TRBV20-1	.	TRBJ2-2	CSARDTREYTGELFF	TGCAGTGCTAGAGATACGCGGGAGTACACCGGGGAGCTGTTTTTT
TRBD2	TRBV10-1	.	TRBJ2-5	CASSEAGGFVQETQYF	TGCGCCAGCAGTGAGGCGGGGGGCTTTGTCCAAGAGACCCAGTACTTC
.	TRBV7-2	.	TRBJ1-1	CAGSSQQREAFF	TGTGCCGGCAGCTCGCAACAGCGCGAAGCTTTCTTT
.	TRBV20-1	.	TRBJ1-2	CSASSLAANYGYTF	TGCAGTGCCAGCAGTTTGGCAGCAAACTATGGCTACACCTTC
TRBD2	TRBV7-9	.	TRBJ2-7	CASSDDSGASSYEQYF	TGTGCCAGCAGTGACGATAGCGGGGCGAGCTCCTACGAGCAGTACTTC
.	TRBV3-1	few	TRBJ2-5	CASSQDLSIQTQYF	TGTGCCAGCAGCCAAGATCTATCCATTCAGACCCAGTACTTC
.	TRBV19	many	TRBJ1-2	CASNMDKNYGYTF	TGTGCCAGTAACATGGACAAGAACTATGGCTACACCTTC
.	TRBV12-3/TRBV12-4	few	TRBJ2-5	CASSWVGWETQYF	TGTGCCAGCAGTTGGGTCGGGTGGGAGACCCAGTACTTC
.	TRBV7-9	many	TRBJ1-2	CASSSSPDSGYTF	TGTGCCAGCAGCTCCAGCCCTGATTCAGGCTACACCTTC
.	TRBV7-9	once	TRBJ1-1	CASSLGMGLKNTEAFF	TGTGCCAGCAGCTTGGGAATGGGACTTAAGAACACTGAAGCTTTCTTT
.	TRBV29-1	.	TRBJ2-5	CSVPGTSEETQYF	TGCAGCGTTCCCGGGACATCCGAAGAGACCCAGTACTTC
.	TRBV25-1	many	TRBJ1-2	CASSVDIGGYTF	TGTGCCAGCAGTGTGGACATTGGGGGCTACACCTTC
TRBD1	TRBV20-1	.	TRBJ1-6	CSATRDRRNSPLHF	TGCAGTGCCACCCGGGACAGACGGAATTCACCCCTCCACTTT
.	TRBV7-2	few	TRBJ1-6	CASSYSGTPPTNSPLHF	TGTGCCAGCAGTTACTCGGGGACACCACCAACTAATTCACCCCTCCACTTT
.	TRBV7-9	.	TRBJ1-4	CASSFYGTNNEKLFF	TGTGCCAGCAGCTTTTATGGCACTAATAATGAAAAACTGTTTTTT
TRBD1	TRBV13	few	TRBJ1-6	CASSASGTGGNSPLHF	TGTGCCAGCAGCGCCTCCGGGACAGGGGGTAATTCACCCCTCCACTTT
.	TRBV6-5	.	TRBJ2-2	CASIRGENTGELFF	TGTGCCAGCATCAGGGGCGAGAACACCGGGGAGCTGTTTTTT
TRBD1	TRBV13	.	TRBJ2-7	CASSTRTGTYEQYF	TGTGCCAGCAGCACGAGGACAGGGACCTACGAGCAGTACTTC
.	TRBV10-3	many	TRBJ2-7	CAITGLLGGDEQYF	TGTGCCATCACCGGACTCTTGGGGGGCGACGAGCAGTACTTC
TRBD1	TRBV5-5	many	TRBJ1-2	CASSKGQDYGYTF	TGTGCCAGCAGCAAGGGACAGGACTATGGCTACACCTTC